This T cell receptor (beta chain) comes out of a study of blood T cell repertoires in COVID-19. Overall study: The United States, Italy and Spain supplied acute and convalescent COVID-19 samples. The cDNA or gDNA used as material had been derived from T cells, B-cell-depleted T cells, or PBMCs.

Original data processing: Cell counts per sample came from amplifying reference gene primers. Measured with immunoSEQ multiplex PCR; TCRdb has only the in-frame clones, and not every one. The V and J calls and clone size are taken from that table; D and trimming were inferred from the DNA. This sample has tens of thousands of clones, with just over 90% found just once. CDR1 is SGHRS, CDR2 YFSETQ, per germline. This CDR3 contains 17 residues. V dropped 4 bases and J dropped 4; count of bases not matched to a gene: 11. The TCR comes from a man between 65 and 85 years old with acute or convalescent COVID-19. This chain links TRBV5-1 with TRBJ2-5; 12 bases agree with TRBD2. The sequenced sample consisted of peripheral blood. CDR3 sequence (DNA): TGCGCCAGCAGCCACCTATCTAGCGGGGGGGCAGGAGAGACCCAGTACTTC. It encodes CASSHLSSGGAGETQYF.